This T cell receptor (beta chain) originates from a study of T cell repertoires in cytomegalovirus infection. The overall study: The public TCR beta signatures pointed to both CMV infection and matching HLA type. Findings of the study overall: HLA-C-restricted CMV-specific TCR beta clonotypes prevailed in the ex vivo response. Pooled public TCR beta family frequency picked out CMV carriers with the relevant HLA.

In this sample, this clonotype turned up many times. Its antigen is not identified. TCRdb analysed the reads with MiXCR anew, one entry per CDR3 protein. The table has about 210,000 distinct CDR3 sequences, approximately 7% seen once. Sequencing used PBMCs. This TCR derives from a human donor in good health (CMV status not recorded). Some clones in this sample may be carry-over from other donors' samples.

The CDR3 protein is CSARDRERLEDNEQFF. The CDR3 region has the DNA TGCAGTGCTAGAGACAGGGAAAGGTTGGAGGACAATGAGCAGTTCTTC. The chain is built from TRBV20-1 and TRBJ2-1; either TRBD1 or TRBD2 may supply D (5 bases each). The CDR3 is 16 residues long. From germline, CDR1 is DFQATT and CDR2 SNEGSKA (reference sequence). Trimming took 0 bases from V and 5 from J, leaving 17 bases between them.